The next 17 T cell receptor beta chains were all read from a single sample in a study of identical twins. TCRdb fed the 5' RACE reads into MiXCR, producing one record per CDR3 protein. This table holds 1.5 million to 2 million distinct CDR3 sequences, around 29% found once. Sequenced sample: cord blood. The receptors come from a newborn girl in good health.

The chain carries TRBV12-5 and TRBJ2-3; D remains ambiguous. With 4 bases removed from V and 2 bases from J, the gap between germline ends came to 16 bases. Germline CDR1 reads LGHNT; CDR2 reads FRNRAP. The CDR3 runs to 16 residues. Written as DNA, the CDR3 is TGTGCTAGTGGTTATCTAACCCTTACCGCCACAGATACGCAGTATTTT. Amino acids: CASGYLTLTATDTQYF.

This clonotype was detected only a few times. The CDR3 DNA follows: TGCGCCAGCAGTGCCAGCGGGAGTGATACGCAGTATTTT. Translating gives CASSASGSDTQYF. V and J are TRBV10-1 and TRBJ2-3; 8 bases are a match to TRBD2. Per germline, CDR1 WNHNN and CDR2 SYGVQD (reference sequence). The CDR3 runs to 13 residues. Trimming at V came to 4 bases and at J to 6 bases, leaving 3 bases not matched to a gene.

V is TRBV5-1 and J is TRBJ2-5, with D maybe TRBD1 (6 bases). Germline CDR1 and CDR2: SGHRS and YFSETQ. This CDR3 contains 15 residues. With 2 bases removed from V and 0 bases from J, the gap between germline ends came to 11 bases. CDR3 amino acids: CASSFGTPDQETQYF. For the CDR3, the DNA is TGCGCCAGCAGCTTCGGGACACCCGACCAAGAGACCCAGTACTTC.

This chain connects TRBV6-2 or TRBV6-3 to TRBJ2-1; the match to TRBD2 covers 8 bases. Unmatched junction bases numbered 11, after V lost 0 bases and J lost 4 bases. Looked up from germline, CDR1 is MNHEY and CDR2 is SVGEGT. This CDR3 has 18 amino acids. The CDR3 loop is CASSYSPRLAGPYNEQFF. CDR3 in DNA: TGTGCCAGCAGTTACTCCCCTCGTTTAGCGGGACCTTACAATGAGCAGTTCTTC.

The chain is built from TRBV12-5 and TRBJ2-2; tentatively, D is TRBD1 (5 bases). Deletions cut 5 bases from V and 6 bases from J, with 16 bases between. Germline V lookup: CDR1 LGHNT, CDR2 FRNRAP. This CDR3 is built from 15 residues. The CDR3 loop reads CASGPGQTLAGELFF. CDR3 sequence (DNA): TGTGCTAGTGGTCCCGGACAAACCCTTGCCGGGGAGCTGTTTTTT.

The table lists this clonotype with a few counts. The chain couples TRBV20-1 to TRBJ2-1; 7 positions match TRBD1. Germline CDR1 DFQATT, CDR2 SNEGSKA (reference sequence). This CDR3 region has 16 residues. V gave up 4 bases and J gave up 0 bases; unmatched junction bases: 9. Written as DNA, the CDR3 is TGCAGTGCTACCCCCTTCCGGGACAGCTCCTACAATGAGCAGTTCTTC. Its protein is CSATPFRDSSYNEQFF.

This clonotype was found a few times. The chain couples TRBV20-1 to TRBJ2-5, with 8 bases identical to TRBD2. The germline CDR1 and CDR2 sequences are DFQATT and SNEGSKA (reference sequence). Trimming cost V 2 bases and J 4 bases; bases outside gene matches: 15. The CDR3 length is 17 residues. CDR3 nucleotides: TGCAGTGCTAGAAGGCTTTGGGAGCGGGAGAAGGGAGAGACCCAGTACTTC. The encoded protein is CSARRLWEREKGETQYF.

V gene TRBV7-9 combines with J gene TRBJ2-1; weak D call: TRBD2 (6 bases). This CDR3 comprises 15 residues. CDR1 and CDR2 from the germline V gene are SEHNR and FQNEAQ (reference sequence). V was clipped by 4 bases and J by 4 bases, with 14 bases between them. The CDR3 sequence: CASSYPGLTYNEQFF. Here the CDR3 DNA reads TGTGCCAGCAGCTATCCGGGACTGACTTACAATGAGCAGTTCTTC.

The chain combines TRBV3-1 with TRBJ1-6, with 7 bases identical to TRBD1. The CDR3 length is 16 residues. Germline values: CDR1 LGHDT, CDR2 YNNKEL (reference sequence). V lost 2 bases to trimming and J lost 5 bases; unmatched junction nucleotides: 6. CDR3 in amino acids: CASSQSETGNNSPLHF. The CDR3 coding sequence is TGTGCCAGCAGCCAATCGGAGACAGGGAATAATTCACCCCTCCACTTT. Complete variable domain (other parts from reference TRBV3-1 and TRBJ1-6): DTAVSQTPKYLVTQMGNDKSIKCEQNLGHDTMYWYKQDSKKFLKIMFSYNNKELIINETVPNRFSPKSPDKAHLNLHINSLELGDSAVYFCASSQSETGNNSPLHFGNGTRLTVT.

The CDR3 region has the DNA TGTGCCAGCAGCCAGCGGGAGGGTGGGGGCACAGATACGCAGTATTTT. Protein sequence: CASSQREGGGTDTQYF. V and J are TRBV27 and TRBJ2-3, with TRBD2 matching 10 bases. The CDR3 is 16 residues long. CDR1 is MNHEY, CDR2 SMNVEV, per germline (reference sequence). Losses at the gene ends were 6 bases for V and 1 base for J; bases not matched to a gene: 7.

This clonotype was detected a few times. The chain employs TRBV10-3 and TRBJ1-1; D not resolved. Trimming cost V 4 bases and J 7 bases, with 13 bases left between them. Germline V gene lookup returns CDR1 ENHRY and CDR2 SYGVKD. This CDR3 region has 13 residues. For the CDR3, the DNA is TGTGCCATCAGTGGGCTGGAACTGGGTGAAGCTTTCTTT. Encoded protein: CAISGLELGEAFF.

The V call is TRBV5-5, the J call TRBJ2-7, with TRBD1 identical over 7 bases. Trimming took 2 bases from V and 3 from J; bases not matched to a gene: 11. Germline V lookup: CDR1 SGHKS, CDR2 YYEKEE (reference sequence). CDR3 length: 16 residues. The CDR3 sequence is CASSFGTDSPYYEQYF. CDR3 DNA sequence: TGTGCCAGCAGCTTTGGGACAGACTCTCCTTACTACGAGCAGTACTTC.

The CDR3 is CASSLILELVGKETQYF. CDR3 coding DNA: TGTGCCAGCAGCTTGATATTGGAGCTAGTCGGGAAAGAGACCCAGTACTTC. The rearrangement links TRBV5-5 to TRBJ2-7; possible D gene TRBD2, 5 bases. TRBJ2-5 matches the DNA end more closely, so the J call is doubtful. Germline-derived CDR1 and CDR2 are SGHKS and YYEKEE (reference sequence). The CDR3 covers 17 residues.

This clonotype was detected a few times. The chain employs TRBV6-5 and TRBJ2-1, with 9 bases matching TRBD2. Germline-derived CDR1 and CDR2 are MNHEY and SVGAGI. V trimming: 4 bases; J trimming: 8 bases; junction bases outside the gene matches: 9. The CDR3 is 15 residues long. The CDR3: CASSWGLAGNYEQFF. CDR3 nucleotide sequence: TGTGCCAGCAGTTGGGGGCTAGCGGGAAACTATGAGCAGTTCTTC.

The chain employs TRBV11-2 and TRBJ2-1; 12 bases fit TRBD2. Losses at the gene ends were 5 bases for V and 5 bases for J; bases not matched to a gene: 19. The CDR3 sequence is 20 residues long. Germline lookup yields CDR1 SGHAT and CDR2 FQNNGV. Written as DNA, the CDR3 is TGTGCCAGCAGCCCCAACGGGCTAGCGGGAGGGCCCCCTGGGAACAATGAGCAGTTCTTC. This gives the protein CASSPNGLAGGPPGNNEQFF.

This clonotype was counted a few times. The gene calls are TRBV20-1 and TRBJ2-7; 10 nucleotides match TRBD2. After removal of 0 bases from V and 1 base from J, the junction contained 3 bases not matched to a gene. The germline V gene encodes CDR1 DFQATT and CDR2 SNEGSKA (reference sequence). The CDR3 contains 15 residues. The CDR3 bases are TGCAGTGCTAGAGATACTAGCGGGGTTTCCTACGAGCAGTACTTC. It encodes CSARDTSGVSYEQYF.

In this sample, this clonotype turned up a few times. The chain recombines TRBV20-1 with TRBJ2-1; 10 bases match TRBD2. The CDR3 has 16 amino acids. The V segment lost 3 bases and the J segment 2 bases; nucleotides outside the gene matches: 7. The germline V gene has CDR1 DFQATT and CDR2 SNEGSKA (reference sequence). The CDR3 protein is CSASSSGRGAYNEQFF. Written as DNA, the CDR3 is TGCAGTGCTAGTTCGAGCGGGAGGGGCGCCTACAATGAGCAGTTCTTC.